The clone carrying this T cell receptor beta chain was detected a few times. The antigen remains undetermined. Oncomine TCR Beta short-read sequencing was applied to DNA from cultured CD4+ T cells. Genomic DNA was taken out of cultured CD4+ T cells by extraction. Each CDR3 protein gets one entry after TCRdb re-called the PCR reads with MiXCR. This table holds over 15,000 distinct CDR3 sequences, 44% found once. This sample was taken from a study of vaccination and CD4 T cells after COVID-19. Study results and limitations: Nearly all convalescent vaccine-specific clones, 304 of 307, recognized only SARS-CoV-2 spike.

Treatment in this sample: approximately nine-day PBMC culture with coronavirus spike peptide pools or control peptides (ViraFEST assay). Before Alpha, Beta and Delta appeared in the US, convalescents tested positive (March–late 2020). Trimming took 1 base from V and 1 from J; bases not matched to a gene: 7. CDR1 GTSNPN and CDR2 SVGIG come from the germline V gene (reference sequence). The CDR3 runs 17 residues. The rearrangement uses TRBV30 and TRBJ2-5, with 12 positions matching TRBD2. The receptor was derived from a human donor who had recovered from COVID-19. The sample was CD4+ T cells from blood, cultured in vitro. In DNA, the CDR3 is TGTGCCTGGAGTGGATTATGGGGACTAGCGGGCCAAGAGACCCAGTACTTC. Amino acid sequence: CAWSGLWGLAGQETQYF.